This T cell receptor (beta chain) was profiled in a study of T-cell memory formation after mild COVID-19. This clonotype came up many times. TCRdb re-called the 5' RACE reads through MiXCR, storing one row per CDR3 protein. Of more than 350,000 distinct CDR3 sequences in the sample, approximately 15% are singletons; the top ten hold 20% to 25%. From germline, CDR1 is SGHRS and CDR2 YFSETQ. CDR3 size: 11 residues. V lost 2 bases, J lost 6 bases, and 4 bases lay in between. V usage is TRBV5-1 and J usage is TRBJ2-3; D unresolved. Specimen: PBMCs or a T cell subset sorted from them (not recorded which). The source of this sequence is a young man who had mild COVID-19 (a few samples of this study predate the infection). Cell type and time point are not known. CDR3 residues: CASSFMDTQYF. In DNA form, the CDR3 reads TGCGCCAGCAGCTTCATGGATACGCAGTATTTT.